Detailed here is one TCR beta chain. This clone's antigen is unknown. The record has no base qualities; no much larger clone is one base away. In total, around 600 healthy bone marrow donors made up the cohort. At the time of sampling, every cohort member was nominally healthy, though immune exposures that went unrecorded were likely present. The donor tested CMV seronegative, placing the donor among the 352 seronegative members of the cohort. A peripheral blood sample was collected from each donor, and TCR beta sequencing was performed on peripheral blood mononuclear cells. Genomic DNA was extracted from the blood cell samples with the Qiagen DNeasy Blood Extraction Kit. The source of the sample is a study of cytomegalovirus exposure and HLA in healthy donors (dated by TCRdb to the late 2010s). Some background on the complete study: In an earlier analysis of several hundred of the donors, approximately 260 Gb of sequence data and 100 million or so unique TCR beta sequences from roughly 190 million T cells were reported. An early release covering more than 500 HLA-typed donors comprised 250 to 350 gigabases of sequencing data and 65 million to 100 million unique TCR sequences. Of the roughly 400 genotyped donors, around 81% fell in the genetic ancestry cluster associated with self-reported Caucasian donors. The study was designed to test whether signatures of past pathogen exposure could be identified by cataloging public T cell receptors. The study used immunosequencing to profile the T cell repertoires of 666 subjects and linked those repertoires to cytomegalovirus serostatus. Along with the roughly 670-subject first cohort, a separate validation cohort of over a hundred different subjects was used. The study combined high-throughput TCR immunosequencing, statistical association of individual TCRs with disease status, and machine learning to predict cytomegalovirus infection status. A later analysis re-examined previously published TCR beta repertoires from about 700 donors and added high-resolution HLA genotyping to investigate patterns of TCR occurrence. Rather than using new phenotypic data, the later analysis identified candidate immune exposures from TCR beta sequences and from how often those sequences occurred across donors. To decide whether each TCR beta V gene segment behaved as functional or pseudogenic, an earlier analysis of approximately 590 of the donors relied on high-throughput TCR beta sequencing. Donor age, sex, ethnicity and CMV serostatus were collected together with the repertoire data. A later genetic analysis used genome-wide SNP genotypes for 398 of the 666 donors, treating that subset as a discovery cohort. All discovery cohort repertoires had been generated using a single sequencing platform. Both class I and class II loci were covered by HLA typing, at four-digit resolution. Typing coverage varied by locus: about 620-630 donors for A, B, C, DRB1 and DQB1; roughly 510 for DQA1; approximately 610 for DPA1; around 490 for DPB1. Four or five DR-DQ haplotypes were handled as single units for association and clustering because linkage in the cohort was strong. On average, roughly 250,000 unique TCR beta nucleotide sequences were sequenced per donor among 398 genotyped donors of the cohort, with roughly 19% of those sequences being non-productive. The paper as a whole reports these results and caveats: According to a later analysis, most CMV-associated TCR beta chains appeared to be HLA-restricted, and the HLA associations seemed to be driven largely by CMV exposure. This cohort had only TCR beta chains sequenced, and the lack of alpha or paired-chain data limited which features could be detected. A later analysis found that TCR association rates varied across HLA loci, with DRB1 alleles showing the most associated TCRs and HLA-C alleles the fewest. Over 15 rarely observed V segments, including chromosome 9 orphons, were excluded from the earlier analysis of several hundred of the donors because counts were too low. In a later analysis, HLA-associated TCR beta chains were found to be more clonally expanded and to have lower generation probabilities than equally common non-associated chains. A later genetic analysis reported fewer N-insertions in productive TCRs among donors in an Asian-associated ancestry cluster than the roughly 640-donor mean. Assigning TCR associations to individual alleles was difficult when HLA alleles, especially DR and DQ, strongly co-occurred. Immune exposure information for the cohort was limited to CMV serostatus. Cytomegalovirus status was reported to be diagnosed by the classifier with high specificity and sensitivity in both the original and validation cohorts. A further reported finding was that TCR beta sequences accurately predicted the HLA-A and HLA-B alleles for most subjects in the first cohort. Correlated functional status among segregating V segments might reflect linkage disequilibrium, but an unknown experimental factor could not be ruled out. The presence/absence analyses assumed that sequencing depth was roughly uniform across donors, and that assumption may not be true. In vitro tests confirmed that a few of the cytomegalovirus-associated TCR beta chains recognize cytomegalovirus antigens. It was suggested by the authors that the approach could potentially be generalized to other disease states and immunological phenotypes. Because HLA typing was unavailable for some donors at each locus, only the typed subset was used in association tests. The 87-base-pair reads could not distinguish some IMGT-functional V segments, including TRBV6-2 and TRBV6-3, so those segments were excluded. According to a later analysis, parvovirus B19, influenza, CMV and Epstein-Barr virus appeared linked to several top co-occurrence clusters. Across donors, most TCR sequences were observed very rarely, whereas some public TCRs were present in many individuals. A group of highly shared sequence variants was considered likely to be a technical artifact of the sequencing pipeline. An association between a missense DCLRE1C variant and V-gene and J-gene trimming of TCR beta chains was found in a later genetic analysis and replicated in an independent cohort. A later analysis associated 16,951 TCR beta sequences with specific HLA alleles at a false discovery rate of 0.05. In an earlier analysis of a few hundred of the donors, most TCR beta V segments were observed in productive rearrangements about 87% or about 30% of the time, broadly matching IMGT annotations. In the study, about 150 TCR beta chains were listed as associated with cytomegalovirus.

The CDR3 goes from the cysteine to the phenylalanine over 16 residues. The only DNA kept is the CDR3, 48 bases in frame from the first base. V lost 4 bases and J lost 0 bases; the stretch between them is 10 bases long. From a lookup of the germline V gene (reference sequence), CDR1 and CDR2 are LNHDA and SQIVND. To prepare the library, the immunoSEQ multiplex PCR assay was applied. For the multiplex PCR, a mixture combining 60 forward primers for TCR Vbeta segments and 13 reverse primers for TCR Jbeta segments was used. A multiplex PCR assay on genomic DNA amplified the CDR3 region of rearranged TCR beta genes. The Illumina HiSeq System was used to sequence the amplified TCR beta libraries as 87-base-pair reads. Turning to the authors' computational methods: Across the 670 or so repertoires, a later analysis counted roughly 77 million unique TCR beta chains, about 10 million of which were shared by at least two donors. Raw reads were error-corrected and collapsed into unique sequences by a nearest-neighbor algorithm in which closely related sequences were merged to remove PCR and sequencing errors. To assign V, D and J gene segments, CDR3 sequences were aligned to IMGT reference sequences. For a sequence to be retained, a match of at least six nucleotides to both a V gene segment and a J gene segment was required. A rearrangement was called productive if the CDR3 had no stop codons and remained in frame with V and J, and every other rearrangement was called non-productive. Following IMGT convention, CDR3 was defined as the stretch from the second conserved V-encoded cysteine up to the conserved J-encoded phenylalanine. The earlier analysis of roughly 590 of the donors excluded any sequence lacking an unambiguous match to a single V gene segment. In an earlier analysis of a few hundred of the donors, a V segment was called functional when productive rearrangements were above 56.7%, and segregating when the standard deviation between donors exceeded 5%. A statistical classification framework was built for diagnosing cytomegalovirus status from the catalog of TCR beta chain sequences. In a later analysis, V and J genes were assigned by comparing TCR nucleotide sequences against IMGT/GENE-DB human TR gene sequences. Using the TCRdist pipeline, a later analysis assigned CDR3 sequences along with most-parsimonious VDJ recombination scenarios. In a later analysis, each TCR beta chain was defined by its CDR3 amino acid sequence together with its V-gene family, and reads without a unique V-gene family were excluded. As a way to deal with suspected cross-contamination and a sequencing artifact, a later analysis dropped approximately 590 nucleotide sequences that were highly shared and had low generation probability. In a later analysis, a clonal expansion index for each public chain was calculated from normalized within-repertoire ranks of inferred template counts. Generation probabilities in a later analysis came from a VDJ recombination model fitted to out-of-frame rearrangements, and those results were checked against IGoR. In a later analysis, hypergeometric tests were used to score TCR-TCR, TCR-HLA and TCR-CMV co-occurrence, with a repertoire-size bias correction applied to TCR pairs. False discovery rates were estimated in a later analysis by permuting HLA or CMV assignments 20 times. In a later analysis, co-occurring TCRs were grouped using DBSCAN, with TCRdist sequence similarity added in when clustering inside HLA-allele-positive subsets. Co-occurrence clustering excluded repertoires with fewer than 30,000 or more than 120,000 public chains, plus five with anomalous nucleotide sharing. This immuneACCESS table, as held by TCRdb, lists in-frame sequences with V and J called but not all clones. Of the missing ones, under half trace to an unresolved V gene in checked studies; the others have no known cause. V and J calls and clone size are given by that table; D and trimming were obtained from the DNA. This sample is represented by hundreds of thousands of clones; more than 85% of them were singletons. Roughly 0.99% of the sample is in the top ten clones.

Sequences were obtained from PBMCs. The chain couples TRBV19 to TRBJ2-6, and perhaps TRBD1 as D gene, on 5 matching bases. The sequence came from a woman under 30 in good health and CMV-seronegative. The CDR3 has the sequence CASSTRTISGANVLTF. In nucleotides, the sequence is TGTGCCAGTAGTACACGGACAATCTCTGGGGCCAACGTCCTGACTTTC.